The T cell receptor (beta chain) described here comes from a study of CD8 T cells in Susac syndrome. The germline gives CDR1 SEHNR, CDR2 FQNEAQ (reference sequence). This CDR3 has 15 amino acids. The V end was cut by 3 bases, the J end by 5 bases, with 15 bases between. Random hexamers primed reverse transcription of roughly 0.5 to 1 ug RNA. TCRdb re-derived calls from the immunoSEQ multiplex PCR reads in MiXCR, one entry per CDR3 protein. The data hold around 130,000 distinct CDR3 sequences, with 94% observed a single time. The origin of this receptor is a human donor in good health. J is TRBJ2-3 and V is TRBV7-9; possibly TRBD2 for D (5 bases). The sample consisted of CD4+ T cells from PBMCs. The CDR3 loop is CASSFRFGGIDTQYF. DNA of the CDR3: TGTGCCAGCAGCTTTAGGTTTGGAGGAATAGATACGCAGTATTTT.